Each of the 29 T cell receptor beta chains below was sequenced from the same sample in a study of vaccination and CD4 T cells after COVID-19. Treatment meaning: approximately 9-day PBMC culture with coronavirus spike peptide pools or control peptides (ViraFEST assay). No antigen is known for these receptors. An Oncomine TCR Beta short-read assay was used to sequence the DNA from cultured CD4+ T cells. One entry per CDR3 protein results from TCRdb running MiXCR on the PCR reads. This repertoire shows some 20,000 distinct CDR3 sequences, around 40% found once; its top ten account for approximately 25%. Here the sequenced sample was CD4+ T cells from blood, cultured in vitro, taken before SARS-CoV-2 vaccination. The receptors here all came from a human donor who had recovered from COVID-19.

The rearrangement uses TRBV6-5 and TRBJ1-2; D unresolved. Deletions cut 0 bases from V and 3 bases from J, with 11 bases between. This CDR3 comprises 15 residues. Germline CDR1 is MNHEY and CDR2 is SVGAGI. CDR3 coding DNA: TGTGCCAGCAGTTACTCGACTACGTCCGACTATGGCTACACCTTC. Amino acids: CASSYSTTSDYGYTF.

The V and J genes are TRBV11-1 and TRBJ2-1; D is perhaps TRBD2 (5 bases). There are 16 residues in the CDR3. Germline V gene sequence: CDR1 SGHAT, CDR2 FQDESV (reference sequence). V dropped 0 bases and J dropped 0 bases, with 9 bases sitting between them. This CDR3 is CASSLAGASSYNEQFF. The DNA of the CDR3 is TGTGCCAGCAGCTTAGCGGGAGCAAGCTCCTACAATGAGCAGTTCTTC.

This clonotype was seen only a few times. The chain links TRBV30 to TRBJ1-6, with 8 bases that match TRBD1. The J segment lost 10 bases and the V segment lost 2 bases, leaving 7 bases of the junction unmatched. Germline lookup yields CDR1 GTSNPN and CDR2 SVGIG (reference sequence). The CDR3 is made up of 14 amino acids. The CDR3 region has the DNA TGTGCCTGGAGTACCGACAGGGGCGTCTCACCCCTCCACTTT. This translates into CAWSTDRGVSPLHF.

The V and J genes are TRBV6-2 or TRBV6-3 and TRBJ2-6; D not certain. Germline lookup yields CDR1 MNHEY and CDR2 SVGEGT. This CDR3 has 16 amino acids. Trimming took 9 bases from V and 0 from J, leaving 15 bases between them. The CDR3 sequence: CARWVPANSGANVLTF. CDR3 DNA: TGTGCCAGGTGGGTTCCGGCAAACTCTGGGGCCAACGTCCTGACTTTC.

V is TRBV12-3 or TRBV12-4 and J is TRBJ2-5; 8 nucleotides agree with TRBD2. The CDR3 is made up of 12 amino acids. Germline trimming cut 9 bases from V and 4 bases from J; bases unmatched to any gene: 4. CDR3 nucleotide sequence: TGTGCCAGTCACGGGGGGGGAGAGACCCAGTACTTC. Residues: CASHGGGETQYF.

This clonotype was counted a few times. The CDR3 DNA reads as TGTGCCAGTACCCTCAGCGGGGGTGGTACCGGGGAGCTGTTTTTT. Its translation: CASTLSGGGTGELFF. The chain uses TRBV19 and TRBJ2-2; the match to TRBD2 covers 8 bases. The CDR3 runs to 15 residues. In germline, CDR1 is LNHDA, CDR2 SQIVND (reference sequence). Losses at the gene ends were 7 bases for V and 5 bases for J; bases not matched to a gene: 9.

The chain joins TRBV5-4 to TRBJ2-7; D not certain. Trimming stripped 2 bases from V and 0 bases from J, with 6 bases between. The CDR3 runs to 13 residues. CDR1 is SGHNT and CDR2 is YYREEE in the germline V gene (reference sequence). The CDR3 sequence: CASSFQSSYEQYF. CDR3 DNA: TGTGCCAGCAGCTTTCAAAGCTCCTACGAGCAGTACTTC.

This clonotype has only a few counts. The V gene is TRBV19, the J gene TRBJ1-2, with 7 bases matching TRBD1. Per the germline V gene, CDR1 is LNHDA and CDR2 is SQIVND (reference sequence). The CDR3 covers 15 residues. V dropped 7 bases and J dropped 5; count of bases not matched to a gene: 13. CDR3 residues: CASTLGTASDYGYTF. The CDR3 DNA reads as TGTGCCAGTACCCTGGGGACAGCATCTGATTATGGCTACACCTTC.

The V and J genes are TRBV11-3 and TRBJ2-1, with 16 positions matching TRBD2. V lost 6 bases and J lost 10; bases outside the gene matches: 6. The CDR3 totals 15 residues. CDR1 SGHNT and CDR2 YENEEA come from the germline V gene. In DNA, the CDR3 is TGTGCCAGCAGGGCCGGGACTAGCGGGGGGGTCGAGCAGTTCTTC. Its protein product is CASRAGTSGGVEQFF.

The rearrangement joins TRBV20-1 to TRBJ2-5, with D perhaps matching TRBD2 (7 bases). Trimming shortened V by 4 bases and J by 4 bases, and 19 bases separated the two germline ends. The germline CDR1 and CDR2 sequences are DFQATT and SNEGSKA (reference sequence). The CDR3 loop spans 15 amino acids. CDR3 region: CSAIAGGLYGETQYF. The CDR3 nucleotides read TGCAGTGCTATCGCCGGGGGGCTTTACGGAGAGACCCAGTACTTC.

This clonotype turned up a few times. This chain joins TRBV2 and TRBJ2-5; D ambiguous. Germline CDR1 and CDR2: SNHLY and FYNNEI. Trimming shortened V by 6 bases and J by 1 base, and 12 bases separated the two germline ends. The CDR3 totals 14 residues. CDR3 amino acids: CASSPGSAQETQYF. The CDR3 DNA reads as TGTGCCAGCAGCCCCGGAAGCGCCCAAGAGACCCAGTACTTC.

This clonotype was seen only once. The gene calls are TRBV2 and TRBJ1-2, with D tentatively TRBD1 (6 bases). This CDR3 is 15 amino acids long. Trimming cost V 4 bases and J 1 base, with 13 bases left between them. Looked up from germline, CDR1 is SNHLY and CDR2 is FYNNEI. The CDR3 sequence: CASSGGGILNYGYTF. In DNA, the CDR3 is TGTGCCAGCAGTGGGGGGGGCATCCTTAACTATGGCTACACCTTC.

The CDR3 DNA is TGCGCCAGCAGCTTGGGTGGTAGCGGGGGCCAAGAGACCCAGTACTTC. Translation gives CASSLGGSGGQETQYF. The chain is built from TRBV5-1 and TRBJ2-5; the match to TRBD2 covers 9 bases. Trimming took 0 bases from V and 1 from J; bases not matched to a gene: 4. The germline gives CDR1 SGHRS, CDR2 YFSETQ. This CDR3 spans 16 amino acids.

The sample holds a few counts of this clonotype. This chain links TRBV29-1 with TRBJ2-1; the D gene is possibly TRBD1 (6 bases). Germline CDR1 reads SQVTM; CDR2 reads ANQGSEA. The CDR3 is 12 residues long. Trimming shortened V by 6 bases and J by 6 bases, and 12 bases separated the two germline ends. For the CDR3, the DNA is TGCAGCGTCTCCCGGACAGCCAATGAGCAGTTCTTC. Encoded protein: CSVSRTANEQFF.

Of note for this clonotype: This clone may be a read error of a much larger clone one base away. The J gene is TRBJ1-2, the V gene TRBV20-1; D call uncertain. Germline CDR1 reads DFQATT; CDR2 reads SNEGSKA (reference sequence). Trimming took off 0 bases at V and 13 bases at J, with 15 bases between the two ends. The CDR3 loop spans 12 amino acids. CDR3 sequence reads: CSAREEGFFSTF. The CDR3 nucleotides read TGCAGTGCTAGAGAAGAGGGCTTTTTCAGCACCTTC.

CDR3 nucleotides: TGTGCCAGCAGCTTAGACTCCCTAGTCACAGATACGCAGTATTTT. It codes for CASSLDSLVTDTQYF. The rearrangement links TRBV11-3 to TRBJ2-3; no definite D call. The germline CDR1 and CDR2 sequences are SGHNT and YENEEA. This CDR3 contains 15 residues. The V end lost 0 bases, the J end lost 2 bases, and 9 bases lay between the germline ends.

This clonotype has a handful of counts. V is TRBV7-2 and J is TRBJ2-5; D is undetermined. Germline V gene sequence: CDR1 SGHTA, CDR2 FQGNSA. Between the trimmed V and J ends, which lost 5 bases and 2 bases, there was a span of 9 bases. The CDR3 is 13 residues long. CDR3 loop: CASSPRKQETQYF. The CDR3 DNA reads as TGTGCCAGCAGCCCTAGGAAACAAGAGACCCAGTACTTC. Complete variable domain (other parts from reference TRBV7-2 and TRBJ2-5): GAGVSQSPSNKVTEKGKDVELRCDPISGHTALYWYRQSLGQGLEFLIYFQGNSAPDKSGLPSDRFSAERTGGSVSTLTIQRTQQEDSAVYLCASSPRKQETQYFGPGTRLLVL.

The gene calls are TRBV6-5 and TRBJ2-2, with 7 bases matching TRBD1. The CDR3 length is 17 residues. Germline CDR1 MNHEY, CDR2 SVGAGI. The V segment lost 3 bases and the J segment 4 bases; nucleotides outside the gene matches: 11. The CDR3 loop reads CASSYFSDRVFTGELFF. The CDR3 DNA sequence: TGTGCCAGCAGTTATTTCAGTGACAGGGTATTCACCGGGGAGCTGTTTTTT.

CDR3: CASSQSLIRAGKADEQYF. The CDR3 DNA follows: TGTGCCAGCAGCCAATCTTTAATTCGGGCGGGCAAGGCGGACGAGCAGTACTTC. This rearrangement joins TRBV7-9 to TRBJ2-7, with D possibly being TRBD2 (5 bases). The CDR3 consists of 18 residues. The ends were cut back, 5 bases at V and 5 bases at J, with 28 bases in the middle. Germline CDR1 and CDR2: SEHNR and FQNEAQ (reference sequence).

The table lists this clonotype with a few counts. This chain joins TRBV7-3 and TRBJ1-2, with 7 bases fitting TRBD1. This CDR3 is 13 amino acids long. Unmatched junction bases numbered 7, after V lost 5 bases and J lost 7 bases. CDR1 SGHTA and CDR2 FQGTGA come from the germline V gene. CDR3 sequence (DNA): TGTGCCAGCAGCGAAGGAAACAGGGGTGGCTACACCTTC. It encodes CASSEGNRGGYTF.

This chain uses TRBV7-9 with TRBJ1-1; tentative D call: TRBD1 (6 bases). Per germline, CDR1 SEHNR and CDR2 FQNEAQ (reference sequence). The CDR3 covers 15 residues. V dropped 1 base and J dropped 1 base, with 10 bases sitting between them. The CDR3 coding sequence is TGTGCCAGCAGCTTAGGGGGACATTCGAACACTGAAGCTTTCTTT. This gives the protein CASSLGGHSNTEAFF.

The rearrangement uses TRBV6-1 and TRBJ2-7, with D possibly matching TRBD1 (5 bases). Germline V gives CDR1 MNHNS, CDR2 SASEGT. Trimming shortened V by 5 bases and J by 2 bases, and 13 bases separated the two germline ends. The CDR3 contains 14 residues. Written as DNA, the CDR3 is TGTGCCAGCAGTCGAACAGGTCTTCCCTACGAGCAGTACTTC. Translated: CASSRTGLPYEQYF.

The chain employs TRBV18 and TRBJ1-1, with D tentatively TRBD1 (5 bases). Germline CDR1 is KGHSH and CDR2 is LQKENI. The CDR3 loop spans 14 amino acids. V lost 6 bases and J 6 bases, leaving 17 bases between the germline ends. This chain's CDR3 is CASSPIRVMAEAFF. CDR3 coding DNA: TGTGCCAGCTCGCCAATCAGGGTAATGGCTGAAGCTTTCTTT.

This clonotype was detected only a few times. This chain's CDR3 is CASSYLGRSTEAFF. The CDR3 coding sequence is TGTGCCAGCAGTTACCTGGGTCGGAGCACTGAAGCTTTCTTT. V usage is TRBV6-5 and J usage is TRBJ1-1, with D hard to call. The ends were cut back, 2 bases at V and 4 bases at J, with 11 bases in the middle. CDR3 length equals 14 residues. Germline values: CDR1 MNHEY, CDR2 SVGAGI.

This clonotype was detected a few times. The rearrangement links TRBV7-2 to TRBJ2-1, with TRBD1 matching over 7 bases. This CDR3 is 16 amino acids long. The V and J ends lost 4 bases and 7 bases, in that order; junction bases with no gene match: 13. Looked up from germline, CDR1 is SGHTA and CDR2 is FQGNSA. CDR3 amino acids: CASSSTRQGHLNEQFF. DNA for the CDR3: TGTGCCAGCAGCTCCACCCGACAGGGCCATCTTAATGAGCAGTTCTTC.

The chain carries TRBV6-1 and TRBJ2-7; D not certain. The CDR3 runs 12 residues. The V gene's germline CDR1 is MNHNS and CDR2 SASEGT. V lost 5 bases to trimming and J lost 7 bases, with 12 bases between them. The DNA of the CDR3 is TGTGCCAGCAGTCCCACCCATGGGGAGCAGTACTTC. Encoded protein: CASSPTHGEQYF.

The sample holds a few counts of this clonotype. J is TRBJ1-5 and V is TRBV15; 9 bases agree with TRBD1. This CDR3 contains 15 residues. Germline V gene data show CDR1 as LNHNV and CDR2 as YYDKDF (reference sequence). J gave up 5 bases and V 2 bases, and 4 bases lay outside the gene matches. The CDR3 protein is CATSRWTGEHQPQHF. For the CDR3, the DNA is TGTGCCACCAGCAGATGGACAGGGGAGCATCAGCCCCAGCATTTT.

The chain couples TRBV28 to TRBJ1-5; D is ambiguous. This CDR3 is built from 14 residues. Trimming removed 3 bases from V and 4 bases from J, with 10 bases in between. Germline CDR1 MDHEN, CDR2 SYDVKM. The CDR3 DNA sequence: TGTGCCAGCAGTTTCTTTGGGGAAAATCAGCCCCAGCATTTT. This sequence encodes CASSFFGENQPQHF.

In this sample, this clonotype turned up a few times. The rearrangement uses TRBV19 and TRBJ1-5; D unclear. Trimming left V 5 bases short and J 7 bases short, with 18 bases between. This CDR3 spans 15 amino acids. Per germline, CDR1 LNHDA and CDR2 SQIVND (reference sequence). The CDR3 DNA reads TGTGCCAGTAGTCTCCCTAGATCCGCGCCCCAGCCCCAGCATTTT. It yields the protein CASSLPRSAPQPQHF.